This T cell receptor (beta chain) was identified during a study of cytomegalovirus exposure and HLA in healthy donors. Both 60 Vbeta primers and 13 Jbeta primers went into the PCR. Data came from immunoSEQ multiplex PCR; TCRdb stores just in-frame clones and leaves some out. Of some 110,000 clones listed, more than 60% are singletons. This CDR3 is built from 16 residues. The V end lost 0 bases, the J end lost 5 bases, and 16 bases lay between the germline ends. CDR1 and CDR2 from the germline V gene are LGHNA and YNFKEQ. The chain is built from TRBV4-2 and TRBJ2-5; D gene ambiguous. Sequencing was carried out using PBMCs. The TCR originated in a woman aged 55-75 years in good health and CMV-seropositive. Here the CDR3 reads CASSQDNRRHGETQYF. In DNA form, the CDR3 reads TGTGCCAGCAGCCAAGACAATCGTCGGCACGGGGAGACCCAGTACTTC.